The clone carrying this T cell receptor beta chain was counted once. Antigen: not known. This entry belongs to a study of graft-versus-host responses after intestinal transplantation. Regarding the study as a whole: Recipient marrow harbored GvH clones, some of which surfaced first in ileum or blood.

The CDR3 spans 14 residues. CDR1 is SNHLY, CDR2 FYNNEI, per germline. The J segment lost 5 bases and the V segment lost 6 bases, leaving 3 bases of the junction unmatched. Sequencing used immunoSEQ multiplex PCR; TCRdb keeps in-frame clones, though not all of them. The sample holds tens of thousands of clones, under 90% seen once. This receptor was taken from a human donor who received an intestinal transplant. J is TRBJ2-5 and V is TRBV2; TRBD2 matches 13 bases. The sample was unstimulated CD4+ T cells sorted from spleen or lymph node cells, taken before intestinal transplant. The CDR3 spells CASRGLAGVETQYF. The CDR3 bases are TGTGCCAGCAGAGGACTAGCGGGGGTGGAGACCCAGTACTTC.